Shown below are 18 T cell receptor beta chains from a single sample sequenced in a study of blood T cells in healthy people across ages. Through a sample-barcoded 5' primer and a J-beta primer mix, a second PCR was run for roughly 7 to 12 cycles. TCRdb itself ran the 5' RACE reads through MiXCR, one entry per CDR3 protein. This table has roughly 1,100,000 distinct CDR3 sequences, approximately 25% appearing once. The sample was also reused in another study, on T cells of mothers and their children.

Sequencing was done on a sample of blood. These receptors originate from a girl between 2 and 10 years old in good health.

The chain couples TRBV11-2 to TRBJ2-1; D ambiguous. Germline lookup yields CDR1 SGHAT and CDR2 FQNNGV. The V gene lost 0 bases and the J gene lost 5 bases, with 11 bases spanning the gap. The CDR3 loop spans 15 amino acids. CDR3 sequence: CASSLEIGRHNEQFF. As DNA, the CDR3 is TGTGCCAGCAGCTTAGAAATCGGACGGCACAATGAGCAGTTCTTC.

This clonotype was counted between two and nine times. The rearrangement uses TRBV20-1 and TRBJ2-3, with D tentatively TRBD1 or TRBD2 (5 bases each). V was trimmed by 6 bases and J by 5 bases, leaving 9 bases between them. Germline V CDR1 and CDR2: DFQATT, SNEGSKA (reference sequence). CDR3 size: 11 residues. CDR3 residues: CSAFGGDTQYF. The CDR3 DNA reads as TGCAGTGCATTTGGGGGAGATACGCAGTATTTT.

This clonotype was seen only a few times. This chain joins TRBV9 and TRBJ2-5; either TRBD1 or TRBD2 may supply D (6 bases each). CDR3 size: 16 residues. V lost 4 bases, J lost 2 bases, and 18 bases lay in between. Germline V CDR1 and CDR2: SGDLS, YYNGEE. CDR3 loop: CASSLEAGTMQETQYF. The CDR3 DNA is TGTGCCAGCAGCTTAGAGGCGGGGACAATGCAAGAGACCCAGTACTTC.

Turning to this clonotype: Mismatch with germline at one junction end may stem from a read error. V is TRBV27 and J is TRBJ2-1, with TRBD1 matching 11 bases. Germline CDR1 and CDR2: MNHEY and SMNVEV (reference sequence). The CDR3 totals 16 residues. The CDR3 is CASSTTPGQGDFEQLF. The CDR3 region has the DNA TGTGCCAGCAGTACCACGCCGGGACAGGGGGACTTCGAGCAGCTCTTC.

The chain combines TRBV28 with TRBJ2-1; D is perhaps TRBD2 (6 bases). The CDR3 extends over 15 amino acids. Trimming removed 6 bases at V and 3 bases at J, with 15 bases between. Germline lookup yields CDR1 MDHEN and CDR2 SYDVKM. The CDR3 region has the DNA TGTGCCAGCAGGCCGAGGGACTGGTTCTACAATGAGCAGTTCTTC. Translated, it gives CASRPRDWFYNEQFF.

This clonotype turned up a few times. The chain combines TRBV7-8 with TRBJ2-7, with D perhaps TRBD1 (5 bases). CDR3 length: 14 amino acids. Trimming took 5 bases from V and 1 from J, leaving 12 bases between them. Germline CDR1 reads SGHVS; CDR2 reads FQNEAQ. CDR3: CASSLQEFSYEQYF. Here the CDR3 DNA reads TGTGCCAGCAGCCTACAGGAGTTTTCCTACGAGCAGTACTTC.

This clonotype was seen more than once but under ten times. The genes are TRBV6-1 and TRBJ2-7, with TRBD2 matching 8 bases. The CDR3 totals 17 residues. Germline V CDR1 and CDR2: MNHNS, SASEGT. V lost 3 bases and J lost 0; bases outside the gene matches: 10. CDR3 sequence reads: CASSEAGGMYSSYEQYF. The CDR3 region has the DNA TGTGCCAGCAGTGAGGCGGGGGGAATGTATAGCTCCTACGAGCAGTACTTC.

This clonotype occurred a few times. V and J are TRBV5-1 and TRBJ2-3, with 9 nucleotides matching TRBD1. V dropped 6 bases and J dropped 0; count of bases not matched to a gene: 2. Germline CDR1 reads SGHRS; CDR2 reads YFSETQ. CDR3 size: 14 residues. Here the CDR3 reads CASTQGASTDTQYF. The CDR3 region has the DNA TGCGCCAGCACACAGGGGGCGAGCACAGATACGCAGTATTTT.

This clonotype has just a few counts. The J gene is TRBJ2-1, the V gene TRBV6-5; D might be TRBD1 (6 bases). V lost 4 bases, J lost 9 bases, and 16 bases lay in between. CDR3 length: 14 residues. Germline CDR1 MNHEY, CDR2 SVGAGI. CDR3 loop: CASSLGHRPSEQFF. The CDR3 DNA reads TGTGCCAGCAGTTTGGGACATAGACCTAGTGAGCAGTTCTTC.

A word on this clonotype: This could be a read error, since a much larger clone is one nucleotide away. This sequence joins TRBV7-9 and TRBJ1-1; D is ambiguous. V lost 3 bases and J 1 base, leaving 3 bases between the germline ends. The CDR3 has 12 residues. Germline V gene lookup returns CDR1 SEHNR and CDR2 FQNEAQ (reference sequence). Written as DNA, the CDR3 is TGTGCCAGCAGCTTCGCGAACACTGAAGCTTTCTTT. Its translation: CASSFANTEAFF.

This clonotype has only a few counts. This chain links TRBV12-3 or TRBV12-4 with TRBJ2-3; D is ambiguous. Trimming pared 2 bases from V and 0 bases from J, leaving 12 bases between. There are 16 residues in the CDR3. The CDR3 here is CASSLPTGPSTDTQYF. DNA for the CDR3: TGTGCCAGCAGTTTACCCACGGGCCCTAGCACAGATACGCAGTATTTT.

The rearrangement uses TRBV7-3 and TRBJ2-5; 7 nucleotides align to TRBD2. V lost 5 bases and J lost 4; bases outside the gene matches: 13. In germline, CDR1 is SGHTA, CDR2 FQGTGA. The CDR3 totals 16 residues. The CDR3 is CASSPWGGSGGETQYF. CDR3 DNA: TGTGCCAGCAGCCCCTGGGGCGGGAGTGGAGGAGAGACCCAGTACTTC.

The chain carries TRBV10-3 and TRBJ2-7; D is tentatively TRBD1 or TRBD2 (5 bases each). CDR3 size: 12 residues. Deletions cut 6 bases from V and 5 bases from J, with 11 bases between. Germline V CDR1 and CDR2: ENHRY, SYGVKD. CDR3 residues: CAIRGTVDEQYF. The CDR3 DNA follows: TGTGCCATCAGGGGGACGGTAGACGAGCAGTACTTC.

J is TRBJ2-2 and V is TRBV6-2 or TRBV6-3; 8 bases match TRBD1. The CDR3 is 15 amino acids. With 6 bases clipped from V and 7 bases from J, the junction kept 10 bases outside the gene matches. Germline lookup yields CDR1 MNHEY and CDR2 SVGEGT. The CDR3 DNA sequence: TGTGCCAGCAGGGAGACCGGACAGGGTAACGGGGAGCTGTTTTTT. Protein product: CASRETGQGNGELFF.

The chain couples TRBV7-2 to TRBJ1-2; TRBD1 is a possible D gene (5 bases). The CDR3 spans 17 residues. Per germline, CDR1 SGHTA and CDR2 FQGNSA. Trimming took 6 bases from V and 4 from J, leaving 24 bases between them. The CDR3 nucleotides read TGTGCCAGCAGTCCACTATCCCCGGGGGAGGATGGCTATGGCTACACCTTC. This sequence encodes CASSPLSPGEDGYGYTF. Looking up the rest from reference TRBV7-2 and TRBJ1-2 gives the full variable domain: GAGVSQSPSNKVTEKGKDVELRCDPISGHTALYWYRQSLGQGLEFLIYFQGNSAPDKSGLPSDRFSAERTGGSVSTLTIQRTQQEDSAVYLCASSPLSPGEDGYGYTFGSGTRLTVV.

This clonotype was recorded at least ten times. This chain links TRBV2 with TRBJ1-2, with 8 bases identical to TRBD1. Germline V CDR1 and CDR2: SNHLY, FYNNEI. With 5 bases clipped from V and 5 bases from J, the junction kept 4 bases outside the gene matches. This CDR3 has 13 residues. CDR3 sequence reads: CASSSGQVYGYTF. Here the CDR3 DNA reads TGTGCCAGCAGTTCGGGACAGGTTTATGGCTACACCTTC.

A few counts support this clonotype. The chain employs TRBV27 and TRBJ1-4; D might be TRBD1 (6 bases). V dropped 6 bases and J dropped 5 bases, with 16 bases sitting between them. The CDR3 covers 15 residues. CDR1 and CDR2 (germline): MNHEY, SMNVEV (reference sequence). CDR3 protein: CASRGDGGANEKLFF. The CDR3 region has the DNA TGTGCCAGCAGGGGGGATGGGGGCGCGAATGAAAAACTGTTTTTT.

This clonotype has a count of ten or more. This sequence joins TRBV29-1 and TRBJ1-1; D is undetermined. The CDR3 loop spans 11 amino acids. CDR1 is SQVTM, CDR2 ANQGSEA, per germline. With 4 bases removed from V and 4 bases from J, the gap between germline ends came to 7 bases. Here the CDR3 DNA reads TGCAGCGTTGTATGGGGCACTGAAGCTTTCTTT. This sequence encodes CSVVWGTEAFF.